Listed below are T cell receptor beta chains from one sample, sequenced in a study of shared clonotypes between healthy human individuals. TCRdb's table, derived via immunoSEQ multiplex PCR, lists solely in-frame clones and lacks some. The sample yields roughly 1 million clones, 60% to 80% seen once. Sample: memory CD4+ T cells sorted from blood. The receptor source for this set is a young man in good health. CDR3s include the opening cysteine and the closing phenylalanine or tryptophan. A D gene is named only where the DNA matches it firmly. Clone size is stated in some rows and not others, as once, few, many or a class when expanded.

D gene: TRBD1; clone size: .; J gene: TRBJ1-3; V gene: TRBV18; CDR3 DNA: TGTGCCAGCTCAGCTTCCCAGGGGGAAGGAGGCACCATATATTTT; CDR3 protein: CASSASQGEGGTIYF
D gene: .; clone size: .; J gene: TRBJ2-5; V gene: TRBV18; CDR3 DNA: TGTGCCAGCTCACCAGGCACTACTCAAGAGACCCAGTACTTC; CDR3 protein: CASSPGTTQETQYF
D gene: TRBD1; clone size: .; J gene: TRBJ2-3; V gene: TRBV30; CDR3 DNA: TGTGCCTGGAGTCCAGGGGGAACAGATACGCAGTATTTT; CDR3 protein: CAWSPGGTDTQYF
D gene: .; clone size: .; J gene: TRBJ1-2; V gene: TRBV7-2; CDR3 DNA: TGTGCCAGCAGCTTAAAGTCGCTGACCTATGGCTACACCTTC; CDR3 protein: CASSLKSLTYGYTF
D gene: TRBD1; clone size: .; J gene: TRBJ2-6; V gene: TRBV10-3; CDR3 DNA: TGTGCCATCGGGCCGGGACAGGGGGCAGCTGGGGCCAACGTCCTGACTTTC; CDR3 protein: CAIGPGQGAAGANVLTF
D gene: .; clone size: .; J gene: TRBJ2-3; V gene: TRBV29-1; CDR3 DNA: TGCTCCTCTCGGCCGTCCGGAGAAGATACGCAGTATTTT; CDR3 protein: CSSRPSGEDTQYF
D gene: .; clone size: .; J gene: TRBJ1-5; V gene: TRBV30; CDR3 DNA: TGTGCCTGGGCCTTACAGGGCAGCAATCGGCCCCAGCATTTT; CDR3 protein: CAWALQGSNRPQHF
D gene: .; clone size: few; J gene: TRBJ1-2; V gene: TRBV7-8; CDR3 DNA: TGTGCCAGCAGCTTAGTCCGGACAGTTGGCTACACCTTC; CDR3 protein: CASSLVRTVGYTF
D gene: TRBD2; clone size: .; J gene: TRBJ2-7; V gene: TRBV6-5; CDR3 DNA: TGTGCCAGCAGCCCCGGGGGGGGCATGTCCTACGAGCAGTACTTC; CDR3 protein: CASSPGGGMSYEQYF
D gene: .; clone size: .; J gene: TRBJ2-6; V gene: TRBV25-1; CDR3 DNA: TGTGCCAGCAGTAGGACAGCTGGGGCCAACGTCCTGACTTTC; CDR3 protein: CASSRTAGANVLTF
D gene: .; clone size: .; J gene: TRBJ2-1; V gene: TRBV5-1; CDR3 DNA: TGCGCCAGCAGCTTACTTGTCGGGAGTAAGGCGGGTGAGCAGTTCTTC; CDR3 protein: CASSLLVGSKAGEQFF
D gene: TRBD1; clone size: many; J gene: TRBJ2-5; V gene: TRBV28; CDR3 DNA: TGTGCCAGCAGTTTAACCCGCAGGGGGCAAGAGACCCAGTACTTC; CDR3 protein: CASSLTRRGQETQYF
D gene: .; clone size: .; J gene: TRBJ1-5; V gene: TRBV6-5; CDR3 DNA: TGTGCCAGCAGCTCTACGAGCGGTCCCCAGCATTTT; CDR3 protein: CASSSTSGPQHF
D gene: .; clone size: .; J gene: TRBJ2-3; V gene: TRBV19; CDR3 DNA: TGTGCCAGTAGTCCTAGCACAGATACGCAGTATTTT; CDR3 protein: CASSPSTDTQYF
D gene: TRBD1; clone size: .; J gene: TRBJ1-6; V gene: TRBV6-6; CDR3 DNA: TGTGCCAGCAGTTACTCGGGGGGACAGGGGAGTTCACCCCTCCACTTT; CDR3 protein: CASSYSGGQGSSPLHF
D gene: .; clone size: few; J gene: TRBJ2-1; V gene: TRBV25-1; CDR3 DNA: TGTGCCAGCAGTGACTACTTGTACAATGAGCAGTTCTTC; CDR3 protein: CASSDYLYNEQFF
D gene: TRBD2; clone size: .; J gene: TRBJ2-1; V gene: TRBV15; CDR3 DNA: TGTGCCACCAGCAGCCCTACCGGGACTAGGGTCAATGAGCAGTTCTTC; CDR3 protein: CATSSPTGTRVNEQFF
D gene: .; clone size: .; J gene: TRBJ1-4; V gene: TRBV4-1; CDR3 DNA: TGCGCCAGCAGCCAGCCCAGGGTTTATGAAAAACTGTTTTTT; CDR3 protein: CASSQPRVYEKLFF
D gene: TRBD1; clone size: .; J gene: TRBJ2-1; V gene: TRBV11-2; CDR3 DNA: TGTGCCAGCAGCTTGGACAGGGATAGTGAGCAGTTCTTC; CDR3 protein: CASSLDRDSEQFF